A single sample is the source of the 20 T cell receptor beta chains below, sequenced in a study of blood T cell repertoires in COVID-19. Repertoires were generated with immunoSEQ multiplex PCR, while TCRdb's copy carries only in-frame clones and drops some. The sample has 88,000 or so clones; 70% to 90% are singletons. The specimen was peripheral blood. The receptors come from a man in his sixties with acute or convalescent COVID-19.

The rearrangement links TRBV12-3 or TRBV12-4 to TRBJ2-7; D uncertain. This CDR3 is 13 amino acids long. V gave up 5 bases and J gave up 6 bases, with 14 bases separating them. CDR3 bases: TGTGCCAGCAGTCCCCAATCCCCGAGCGAGCAGTACTTC. It codes for CASSPQSPSEQYF.

V gene TRBV20-1 combines with J gene TRBJ1-2; 12 nucleotides agree with TRBD1. The CDR3 loop spans 17 amino acids. Germline V gene sequence: CDR1 DFQATT, CDR2 SNEGSKA (reference sequence). The trim removed 3 bases at V and 3 bases at J, leaving 11 bases unmatched. This CDR3 reads CSASSALGTGGYYGYTF. In DNA form, the CDR3 reads TGCAGTGCTAGTAGCGCGCTCGGGACAGGGGGCTACTATGGCTACACCTTC.

The rearrangement uses TRBV29-1 and TRBJ1-2; 12 bases map to TRBD1. J was trimmed by 4 bases and V by 3 bases; bases with no gene match: 12. Germline lookup yields CDR1 SQVTM and CDR2 ANQGSEA. CDR3 length: 17 amino acids. CDR3 nucleotide sequence: TGCAGCGTTGAGGGGACAGGGGGCCACTTTTTGTCCTATGGCTACACCTTC. It yields the protein CSVEGTGGHFLSYGYTF.

The count of this clone is one. V usage is TRBV27 and J usage is TRBJ1-6; D may be TRBD1 (5 bases). This CDR3 spans 15 amino acids. Trimming pared 6 bases from V and 6 bases from J, leaving 15 bases between. Germline V gene data show CDR1 as MNHEY and CDR2 as SMNVEV (reference sequence). DNA for the CDR3: TGTGCCAGCAGGAATCAGGGAAGGGGTAATTCACCCCTCCACTTT. Translation gives CASRNQGRGNSPLHF.

This sequence joins TRBV2 and TRBJ2-2; D gene unclear. Between the trimmed V and J ends, which lost 5 bases and 6 bases, there was a span of 7 bases. This CDR3 has 12 residues. The germline gives CDR1 SNHLY, CDR2 FYNNEI. In nucleotides, the CDR3 is TGTGCCAGCAGTCATGTTTCCGGGGAGCTGTTTTTT. This translates into CASSHVSGELFF.

This clone was observed a few times. The V gene is TRBV6-5, the J gene TRBJ1-6, with a tentative D call TRBD1 (6 bases). The CDR3 length is 15 residues. Trimming left V 6 bases short and J 4 bases short, with 13 bases between. Germline V lookup: CDR1 MNHEY, CDR2 SVGAGI. CDR3 nucleotides: TGTGCCAGCAGGCCGGACAGCGCATATAATTCACCCCTCCACTTT. It translates to CASRPDSAYNSPLHF.

The chain links TRBV24-1 to TRBJ2-1, with a tentative D call TRBD1 (6 bases). The V end was cut by 4 bases, the J end by 4 bases, with 7 bases between. Germline CDR1 reads KGHDR; CDR2 reads SFDVKD. The CDR3 spans 13 residues. Here the CDR3 reads CATSEDSYNEQFF. CDR3 DNA sequence: TGTGCCACCAGTGAGGACAGTTACAATGAGCAGTTCTTC.

This chain uses TRBV5-4 with TRBJ1-4; D ambiguous. The length of the CDR3 is 14 residues. Germline CDR1 SGHNT, CDR2 YYREEE (reference sequence). Trimming removed 4 bases from V and 8 bases from J, with 15 bases in between. The CDR3 reads CASSDGGGEEKLFF. CDR3 coding DNA: TGTGCCAGCAGCGATGGTGGAGGCGAAGAAAAACTGTTTTTT.

The chain has TRBV12-3 or TRBV12-4 and TRBJ2-1; D is unresolved. V was pared by 5 bases and J by 0 bases, with 5 bases between. CDR3 size: 13 residues. The CDR3 loop is CASSDFSYNEQFF. The CDR3, as DNA: TGTGCCAGCAGTGACTTCTCCTACAATGAGCAGTTCTTC.

The table lists this clone with a few counts. The chain employs TRBV7-8 and TRBJ2-1; TRBD2 matches at 8 bases. Germline lookup yields CDR1 SGHVS and CDR2 FQNEAQ. Losses at the gene ends were 4 bases for V and 2 bases for J; bases not matched to a gene: 4. This CDR3 comprises 15 residues. DNA of the CDR3: TGTGCCAGCAGCTCTAGGGGACTAGCCTACAATGAGCAGTTCTTC. Translation: CASSSRGLAYNEQFF.

This clone was observed once. V gene TRBV5-6 combines with J gene TRBJ1-5; no reliable D call. The V end lost 2 bases, the J end lost 4 bases, and 13 bases lay between the germline ends. This CDR3 has 15 amino acids. The germline V gene has CDR1 SGHDT and CDR2 YYEEEE. CDR3 region: CASSFGWGANQPQHF. The CDR3 DNA reads TGTGCCAGCAGCTTCGGTTGGGGAGCAAATCAGCCCCAGCATTTT.

This clone was picked up a small number of times. The chain has TRBV5-1 and TRBJ2-1; the D is unclear. The CDR3 totals 15 residues. Germline V gene sequence: CDR1 SGHRS, CDR2 YFSETQ. The germline V and J ends were trimmed by 0 bases and 2 bases, with 9 bases remaining between them. CDR3: CASSLEEQPYNEQFF. In DNA, the CDR3 is TGCGCCAGCAGCTTGGAGGAGCAGCCCTACAATGAGCAGTTCTTC.

The chain carries TRBV5-3 and TRBJ1-5; D is perhaps TRBD1 (6 bases). TRBV5-3 is an ORF, and what it does is uncertain. V was shortened by 0 bases and J by 0 bases, with 10 bases between the two germline ends. The CDR3 runs 16 residues. CDR3 amino acids: CARSLEGECSNQPQHF. For the CDR3, the DNA is TGTGCCAGAAGCTTGGAGGGGGAATGTAGCAATCAGCCCCAGCATTTT.

J is TRBJ2-1 and V is TRBV19; 14 nucleotides agree with TRBD2. The V segment lost 5 bases and the J segment 3 bases; nucleotides outside the gene matches: 6. Germline assignment: CDR1 LNHDA and CDR2 SQIVND (reference sequence). There are 17 residues in the CDR3. The DNA of the CDR3 is TGTGCCAGTAGTCGACTAGCGGGAGGGAGAAGCTACAATGAGCAGTTCTTC. This encodes CASSRLAGGRSYNEQFF.

The V and J genes are TRBV18 and TRBJ1-1; D gene ambiguous. CDR1 is KGHSH, CDR2 LQKENI, per germline. Trimming stripped 3 bases from V and 1 base from J, with 18 bases between. The CDR3 contains 17 residues. The CDR3 DNA reads TGTGCCAGCTCACCCACACCTTCGAACGGGAAGAACACTGAAGCTTTCTTT. It codes for CASSPTPSNGKNTEAFF.

The rearrangement uses TRBV6-5 and TRBJ1-1; tentative D call: TRBD1 (6 bases). Trimming cost V 2 bases and J 2 bases, with 9 bases left between them. Germline-derived CDR1 and CDR2 are MNHEY and SVGAGI. CDR3 length equals 14 residues. The CDR3 DNA reads as TGTGCCAGCAGTTACGCGGACAGTAACACTGAAGCTTTCTTT. Protein: CASSYADSNTEAFF.

This chain joins TRBV12-3 or TRBV12-4 and TRBJ2-5, with D tentatively TRBD1 (6 bases). This CDR3 has 12 amino acids. Trimming stripped 1 base from V and 9 bases from J, with 9 bases between. CDR3 nucleotides: TGTGCCAGCAGTTTAGGGGACACGGCCCAGTACTTC. Its protein is CASSLGDTAQYF.

The chain combines TRBV6-5 with TRBJ1-2; 7 bases fit TRBD1. Germline CDR1 is MNHEY and CDR2 is SVGAGI. V lost 5 bases, J lost 4 bases, and 10 bases stayed unmatched. The CDR3 spans 15 residues. DNA of the CDR3: TGTGCCAGCAGTCCGGGACAGCCCAGTCCCTATGGCTACACCTTC. It encodes CASSPGQPSPYGYTF.

The chain uses TRBV19 and TRBJ2-6; 10 nucleotides match TRBD1. This CDR3 has 19 amino acids. Trimming at V came to 5 bases and at J to 1 base, leaving 11 bases not matched to a gene. Germline V gene data show CDR1 as LNHDA and CDR2 as SQIVND (reference sequence). CDR3 in DNA: TGTGCCAGTAGTCCACGGACAGGGGGAGGTGTGTCTGGGGCCAACGTCCTGACTTTC. It is translated as CASSPRTGGGVSGANVLTF.

The chain's CDR3 is CSENKNQGKNYGYTF. The CDR3 region has the DNA TGCAGCGAGAACAAAAACCAGGGGAAAAACTATGGCTACACCTTC. This chain connects TRBV29-1 to TRBJ1-2, with D perhaps TRBD1 (6 bases). The CDR3 consists of 15 residues. Per germline, CDR1 SQVTM and CDR2 ANQGSEA. Trimming pared 7 bases from V and 2 bases from J, leaving 20 bases between.